These 22 T cell receptor beta chains were all obtained from the same sample, sequenced in a study of blood T cell repertoires in COVID-19. Profiled with immunoSEQ multiplex PCR; TCRdb holds only in-frame clones, not every one. In the table there are 100,000 to 150,000 clones, roughly 91% of which are singletons. Material for sequencing was peripheral blood. The receptor set was obtained from a man in his forties or fifties with active or convalescent COVID-19.

The chain recombines TRBV28 with TRBJ1-2, with D possibly TRBD1 on 6 matching bases. Trimming stripped 5 bases from V and 4 bases from J, with 14 bases between. The CDR3 is 14 residues long. Germline V CDR1 and CDR2: MDHEN, SYDVKM. CDR3 protein: CASSPHGQTYGYTF. CDR3 coding DNA: TGTGCCAGCAGTCCCCACGGACAGACCTATGGCTACACCTTC.

CDR3 loop: CAWSVTAGNTIYF. In nucleotides, the CDR3 is TGTGCCTGGAGTGTGACAGCCGGAAACACCATATATTTT. The chain uses TRBV30 and TRBJ1-3, with D possibly TRBD1 on 5 matching bases. The germline V and J ends were trimmed by 0 bases and 4 bases, with 7 bases remaining between them. Germline-derived CDR1 and CDR2 are GTSNPN and SVGIG (reference sequence). The CDR3 length is 13 residues.

CDR3 coding DNA: TGTGCCAGCAGGGTGGGAGGGGACGAGCAGTACTTC. Residues: CASRVGGDEQYF. The V call is TRBV2, the J call TRBJ2-7; 7 nucleotides match TRBD2. Trimming cost V 6 bases and J 5 bases; bases outside gene matches: 4. CDR1 and CDR2 (germline): SNHLY, FYNNEI. CDR3 length equals 12 residues.

The chain has TRBV6-5 and TRBJ2-5; tentatively, D is TRBD2 (5 bases). This CDR3 has 15 amino acids. CDR1 is MNHEY and CDR2 is SVGAGI in the germline V gene. V lost 3 bases, J lost 4 bases, and 15 bases lay in between. The CDR3 DNA sequence: TGTGCCAGCAGTTATAGAGGGAGCCCCCCAGAGACCCAGTACTTC. Protein product: CASSYRGSPPETQYF.

The count of this clone is one. The chain recombines TRBV28 with TRBJ2-1, with TRBD2 identical over 9 bases. Trimming removed 5 bases from V and 2 bases from J; junction bases left unmatched: 7. The CDR3 extends over 16 amino acids. CDR1 and CDR2 from the germline V gene are MDHEN and SYDVKM. CDR3 sequence: CASSARIAGAYNEQFF. CDR3 sequence (DNA): TGTGCCAGCAGTGCCAGAATAGCGGGAGCCTACAATGAGCAGTTCTTC.

This chain connects TRBV19 to TRBJ1-5; weak D call: TRBD1 (5 bases). The germline V and J ends were trimmed by 6 bases and 6 bases, with 6 bases remaining between them. The CDR3 runs to 11 residues. Germline V gene data show CDR1 as LNHDA and CDR2 as SQIVND (reference sequence). CDR3 coding DNA: TGTGCCAGTAGCGGGGGTCAGCCCCAGCATTTT. It translates to CASSGGQPQHF.

The chain recombines TRBV7-8 with TRBJ2-1; D is perhaps TRBD2 (5 bases). The CDR3 consists of 13 residues. V lost 6 bases and J lost 4, with 10 bases in between. The germline V gene has CDR1 SGHVS and CDR2 FQNEAQ. CDR3 sequence: CASSRTGYNEQFF. Here the CDR3 DNA reads TGTGCCAGCAGTAGGACTGGGTACAATGAGCAGTTCTTC.

A remark on this clone: An end of the junction differs from the germline gene, which may be a read error. This chain links TRBV4-1 with TRBJ1-1, with 7 nucleotides matching TRBD1. Germline loops: CDR1 MGHRA, CDR2 YSYEKL. This CDR3 spans 16 amino acids. The CDR3 DNA follows: TGCGCCAGCAACCAAGCCGGAACAGGGGTGAACACTGAAGCTTTCTTT. Amino acids: CASNQAGTGVNTEAFF.

This clone was seen more than once but under ten times. The chain is built from TRBV6-6 and TRBJ1-4; a weak D match, TRBD1 (5 bases). The CDR3 runs to 14 residues. The V and J ends lost 7 bases and 0 bases respectively, with 9 bases between them. Germline values: CDR1 MNHNY, CDR2 SVGAGI (reference sequence). The CDR3 here is CASTKGATNEKLFF. Here the CDR3 DNA reads TGTGCCAGCACCAAAGGGGCAACTAATGAAAAACTGTTTTTT.

There are a few counts of this clone. The rearrangement joins TRBV3-1 (or the pseudogene TRBV3-2) to TRBJ1-4; D remains unclear. Germline CDR1 and CDR2: LGHDT and YNNKEL (reference sequence). The CDR3 is 16 amino acids. Trimming shortened V by 4 bases and J by 0 bases, and 12 bases separated the two germline ends. The CDR3, as DNA: TGTGCCAGCAGCCCCCACTCCGGTCCAACTAATGAAAAACTGTTTTTT. This encodes CASSPHSGPTNEKLFF.

The J gene is TRBJ1-1, the V gene TRBV6-1; D uncertain. Between the trimmed V and J ends, which lost 1 base and 1 base, there was a span of 7 bases. The CDR3 sequence is 14 residues long. Looked up from germline, CDR1 is MNHNS and CDR2 is SASEGT. The CDR3 bases are TGTGCCAGCAGTGAAGTTCTAGGGAACACTGAAGCTTTCTTT. This encodes CASSEVLGNTEAFF.

This chain links TRBV19 with TRBJ1-3; 8 nucleotides match TRBD1. The CDR3 is 13 amino acids. Per germline, CDR1 LNHDA and CDR2 SQIVND (reference sequence). The V and J ends lost 10 bases and 3 bases, in that order; junction bases with no gene match: 5. The CDR3 loop is CATQGVRGNTIYF. The CDR3 DNA is TGTGCCACACAGGGGGTACGTGGAAACACCATATATTTT.

V is TRBV12-5 and J is TRBJ1-1, with TRBD1 as a possible D gene (6 bases). The ends were cut back, 6 bases at V and 0 bases at J, with 11 bases in the middle. Germline V CDR1 and CDR2: LGHNT, FRNRAP. The CDR3 contains 14 residues. CDR3 coding DNA: TGTGCTAGTGGCCGGGACAATTTGAACACTGAAGCTTTCTTT. The encoded protein is CASGRDNLNTEAFF.

The count of this clone is one. The V and J genes are TRBV19 and TRBJ2-6; no firm D call. With 6 bases removed from V and 3 bases from J, the gap between germline ends came to 18 bases. Germline assignment: CDR1 LNHDA and CDR2 SQIVND (reference sequence). This CDR3 contains 17 residues. The CDR3 DNA reads TGTGCCAGTAGAGCTCTTACTGGGCAGAGTGGGGCCAACGTCCTGACTTTC. Protein: CASRALTGQSGANVLTF. The full variable domain, completed using reference TRBV19 and TRBJ2-6, is DGGITQSPKYLFRKEGQNVTLSCEQNLNHDAMYWYRQDPGQGLRLIYYSQIVNDFQKGDIAEGYSVSREKKESFPLTVTSAQKNPTAFYLCASRALTGQSGANVLTFGAGSRLTVL.

This chain uses TRBV30 with TRBJ1-4, with 7 bases fitting TRBD1. CDR1 and CDR2 (germline): GTSNPN, SVGIG (reference sequence). This CDR3 region has 16 residues. V lost 0 bases to trimming and J lost 8 bases; unmatched junction nucleotides: 12. CDR3 DNA sequence: TGTGCCTGGAGTGTCTTAATTCTAGGGGGCGACGAAAAACTGTTTTTT. This translates into CAWSVLILGGDEKLFF.

The V gene is TRBV28, the J gene TRBJ1-1; TRBD1 agrees at 8 bases. The CDR3 spans 14 residues. The germline gives CDR1 MDHEN, CDR2 SYDVKM. V lost 6 bases to trimming and J lost 5 bases; unmatched junction nucleotides: 8. The chain's CDR3 is CASRTTGDRTEAFF. The DNA of the CDR3 is TGTGCCAGCAGAACTACAGGGGACAGGACTGAAGCTTTCTTT.

The genes are TRBV18 and TRBJ1-1; the D gene is possibly TRBD1 (5 bases). This CDR3 has 14 amino acids. V was pared by 3 bases and J by 0 bases, with 8 bases between. From germline, CDR1 is KGHSH and CDR2 LQKENI. The CDR3 DNA is TGTGCCAGCTCACCGTCGACAGTGAACACTGAAGCTTTCTTT. It encodes CASSPSTVNTEAFF.

This sequence joins TRBV7-2 and TRBJ1-5, with D possibly being TRBD1 (5 bases). Trimming took 1 base from V and 3 from J, leaving 13 bases between them. Germline assignment: CDR1 SGHTA and CDR2 FQGNSA. The CDR3 runs 16 residues. The CDR3 reads CASSLDVGGNNQPQHF. The CDR3 DNA reads TGTGCCAGCAGCTTAGACGTGGGGGGGAACAATCAGCCCCAGCATTTT.

This chain joins TRBV2 and TRBJ1-4; weak D call: TRBD1 (6 bases). V lost 7 bases to trimming and J lost 0 bases, with 27 bases between them. This CDR3 spans 20 amino acids. CDR1 and CDR2 (germline): SNHLY, FYNNEI. The CDR3 loop reads CASTTFGLAGEIATNEKLFF. For the CDR3, the DNA is TGTGCCAGCACCACCTTCGGGTTGGCAGGGGAGATTGCAACTAATGAAAAACTGTTTTTT.

V and J are TRBV6-6 and TRBJ1-5, with TRBD1 matching 7 bases. This CDR3 is built from 15 residues. Trimming at V came to 6 bases and at J to 0 bases, leaving 5 bases not matched to a gene. CDR1 is MNHNY and CDR2 is SVGAGI in the germline V gene (reference sequence). In DNA, the CDR3 is TGTGCCAGCAGCCTAGACAGGGCTAGCAATCAGCCCCAGCATTTT. Translating gives CASSLDRASNQPQHF.

This chain links TRBV5-1 with TRBJ1-1, with D unresolved. The CDR3 loop spans 13 amino acids. Trimming took 4 bases from V and 2 from J, leaving 9 bases between them. Germline V gene data show CDR1 as SGHRS and CDR2 as YFSETQ. The DNA for the CDR3 is TGCGCCAGCAGCCCCAGGATTAACACTGAAGCTTTCTTT. Translation: CASSPRINTEAFF. Combining the CDR3 with reference TRBV5-1 and TRBJ1-1 gives the whole variable domain KAGVTQTPRYLIKTRGQQVTLSCSPISGHRSVSWYQQTPGQGLQFLFEYFSETQRNKGNFPGRFSGRQFSNSRSEMNVSTLELGDSALYLCASSPRINTEAFFGQGTRLTVV.

The J gene is TRBJ1-3, the V gene TRBV9; the match to TRBD1 covers 8 bases. Germline V gives CDR1 SGDLS, CDR2 YYNGEE. The CDR3 covers 15 residues. Trimming took 4 bases from V and 6 from J; bases not matched to a gene: 9. This chain's CDR3 is CASSSDRVIANTIYF. CDR3 sequence (DNA): TGTGCCAGCAGCTCGGACAGGGTGATAGCAAACACCATATATTTT. The variable domain in full, completed from reference TRBV9 and TRBJ1-3, reads DSGVTQTPKHLITATGQRVTLRCSPRSGDLSVYWYQQSLDQGLQFLIQYYNGEERAKGNILERFSAQQFPDLHSELNLSSLELGDSALYFCASSSDRVIANTIYFGEGSWLTVV.